This T cell receptor beta chain was retrieved from a study of blood T cell repertoires in COVID-19. Study background: In each case, the material was cDNA or gDNA derived from T cells, B-cell-depleted T cells, or PBMCs.

J gave up 5 bases and V 6 bases, and 5 bases lay outside the gene matches. The germline CDR1 and CDR2 sequences are SNHLY and FYNNEI. This CDR3 has 15 residues. As processed by the authors: Nucleated cell counts were estimated from reference gene primer amplification. The method was immunoSEQ multiplex PCR; TCRdb's version includes in-frame clones alone and lacks a portion of them. The V and J calls and clone size come from that table; D and trimming were worked out from the DNA. Of some 90,000 clones listed, roughly nine tenths are singletons. The table lists this clone with a count of one. This receptor was taken from a man aged 50 or older with acute or convalescent COVID-19. The V and J genes are TRBV2 and TRBJ2-1; 12 nucleotides match TRBD2. The specimen sequenced was peripheral blood. The CDR3 spells CASSLLAGGNNEQFF. CDR3 DNA sequence: TGTGCCAGCAGCCTACTAGCGGGGGGCAACAATGAGCAGTTCTTC.